This T cell receptor (beta chain) appears in the sequencing data of a study of blood T cell repertoires in COVID-19. Study information: Sites across the United States, Italy and Spain contributed samples from acute and convalescent COVID-19. The cDNA or gDNA used as material had been derived from T cells, B-cell-depleted T cells, or PBMCs.

Original processing notes: By means of reference gene primer amplification, nucleated cell counts were estimated. Only in-frame clones appear in the TCRdb table, and some are missing; sequencing was by immunoSEQ multiplex PCR. V and J calls and clone size are those listed in that table; D and trimming were worked out from the DNA. This table holds some 240,000 clones, approximately 78% found once. The sample comprised peripheral blood. This receptor was taken from a woman in her fifties or sixties with active or convalescent COVID-19.

The CDR3 DNA sequence: TGTGCCAGCAGTTTCCGCGGGACAGGTGAAGTGGCCTATAATTCACCCCTCCACTTT. Translation gives CASSFRGTGEVAYNSPLHF. The J gene is TRBJ1-6, the V gene TRBV27; 8 nucleotides match TRBD1. V dropped 3 bases and J dropped 2; count of bases not matched to a gene: 12. Germline lookup yields CDR1 MNHEY and CDR2 SMNVEV (reference sequence). CDR3 length equals 19 residues.